A selection of T cell receptor beta chains follows, all from one sample in a study of T cells in tuberculosis. Measured with immunoSEQ multiplex PCR; TCRdb has only the in-frame clones, and not every one. The sample comprises tens of thousands of clones, 93% of which are singletons, and roughly 6.4% rests with the top ten. Sequencing used PBMCs. These receptors originate from a donor between 10 and 35 years old with latent tuberculosis or without tuberculosis infection. Each CDR3 is given with its conserved first and last residue. A D gene is named only where the DNA matches it firmly. Clone size is stated in some rows and not others, as once, few, many or a class when expanded.

TRBV15	TRBJ2-2	-	-	TGTGCCACCAGCAGTGGACGGGCGGGCACCGGGGAGCTGTTTTTT	CATSSGRAGTGELFF
TRBV12-5	TRBJ2-5	-	TRBD1	TGTGCTAGTGGTCACAACTTGGACAGGATTGGGGAGACCCAGTACTTC	CASGHNLDRIGETQYF
TRBV6-5	TRBJ2-2	-	-	TGTGCCAGCAGACGACAGGACACCGGGGAGCTGTTTTTT	CASRRQDTGELFF
TRBV30	TRBJ2-7	-	-	TGTGCCTTTACCGCAGATGGACGACAGTCCTACGAGCAGTACTTC	CAFTADGRQSYEQYF
TRBV29-1	TRBJ1-2	-	TRBD1	TGCAGCGTTGAGCCAGGGGGAGTCCATGGCTACACCTTC	CSVEPGGVHGYTF
TRBV6-5	TRBJ2-2	once	TRBD1	TGTGCCAGCAGCCGGACAGGTAGACTTACCGGGGAGCTGTTTTTT	CASSRTGRLTGELFF
TRBV10-3	TRBJ1-2	-	TRBD1	TGTGCCATCAGGAACCAGGGGGCCGGCTATGGCTACACCTTC	CAIRNQGAGYGYTF
TRBV19	TRBJ1-4	-	-	TGTGCCAGTAGTGAAACCTCCTGGCAAGAAAAACTGTTTTTT	CASSETSWQEKLFF
TRBV7-2	TRBJ2-3	-	TRBD2	TGTGCCAGCAGCTCTAATAGCGGGGGGAAGTATACGCAGTATTTT	CASSSNSGGKYTQYF
TRBV29-1	TRBJ1-5	-	TRBD1	TGCAGCGTGGCACAGGGGTCGAGCAATCAGCCCCAGCATTTT	CSVAQGSSNQPQHF
TRBV11-3	TRBJ2-7	once	TRBD2	TGTGCCAGCAGCCTTAGCGGGGGTTCCTACGAGCAGTACTTC	CASSLSGGSYEQYF
TRBV19	TRBJ1-5	-	TRBD1	TGTGCCAGTAGGCTAGACAGGGCGTTCAATCAGCCCCAGCATTTT	CASRLDRAFNQPQHF
TRBV18	TRBJ1-3	-	-	TGTGCCAGCTCACCTCCCTCAGGGATCTCTGGAAACACCATATATTTT	CASSPPSGISGNTIYF
TRBV4-3	TRBJ2-5	-	TRBD1	TGCGCCAGCAGCCAACAAATCCCTACAGGGGGCGGTCCAGAGACCCAGTACTTC	CASSQQIPTGGGPETQYF
TRBV10-3	TRBJ2-2	-	TRBD1	TGTGCCATCAGTGGGCGAGTGGGACAGGGAGCCGGGGAGCTGTTTTTT	CAISGRVGQGAGELFF
TRBV6-4	TRBJ2-3	-	TRBD2	TGTGCCAGCAGGCGGGGGGAGATCACAGATACGCAGTATTTT	CASRRGEITDTQYF
TRBV15	TRBJ1-5	-	TRBD1	TGTGCCACCAGCAGAACCTGGACAGGCCGCAATCAGCCCCAGCATTTT	CATSRTWTGRNQPQHF
TRBV14	TRBJ2-7	once	-	TGTGCCAGCAGCCACGTGTCCTACGAGCAGTACTTC	CASSHVSYEQYF
TRBV30	TRBJ2-5	-	-	TGTGCCTGGAGTGTCCCCGGGGTAACCCAGTACTTC	CAWSVPGVTQYF
TRBV5-1	TRBJ2-3	-	-	TGCGCCAGCAGCCCGCGGGACGGCACAGATACGCAGTATTTT	CASSPRDGTDTQYF
TRBV2	TRBJ2-3	-	TRBD2	TGTGCCAGCAGGGCCTCACTAGGGGAGGGTGATACGCAGTATTTT	CASRASLGEGDTQYF
TRBV20-1	TRBJ1-2	-	-	TGCAGTGCTAGGGCCCTGAATGGCTACACCTTC	CSARALNGYTF
TRBV6-5	TRBJ1-5	-	-	TGTGCCAGCAGTTCCGTAGGGCCCGGGGGCAATCAGCCCCAGCATTTT	CASSSVGPGGNQPQHF
TRBV4-1	TRBJ2-1	-	-	TGCGCCAGCAGCCAAGCCGGACTCTCTAGGGTGGAGCAGTTCTTC	CASSQAGLSRVEQFF
TRBV5-1	TRBJ2-7	-	-	TGCGCCAGCAGCTTGTTTCAGGGCATCCCCTACGAGCAGTACTTC	CASSLFQGIPYEQYF
TRBV2	TRBJ1-2	once	-	TGTGCCAGCAGTGCCCAGGGTAACTATGGCTACACCTTC	CASSAQGNYGYTF
TRBV7-8	TRBJ2-7	-	TRBD2	TGTGCCAGCAGCTTAGATTGGCGGGGGGAACCTCCCTACGAGCAGTACTTC	CASSLDWRGEPPYEQYF
TRBV6-5	TRBJ1-3	-	-	TGTGCCAGCAGTTACGGCACAGCCTCTGGAAACACCATATATTTT	CASSYGTASGNTIYF
TRBV27	TRBJ2-3	-	TRBD2	TGTGCCAGCAGTTTTTTGCCTAGCGGGTCCCGAGGAGATACGCAGTATTTT	CASSFLPSGSRGDTQYF
TRBV21-1	TRBJ1-5	-	-	TGTGCCAGCAGTATCGCGGGGGGACGGGCGACGAGGCAGCCCCAGCATTTT	CASSIAGGRATRQPQHF
TRBV30	TRBJ2-3	-	-	TGTGCCTGGGACAGGCGAAGGGAAGATACGCAGTATTTT	CAWDRRREDTQYF
TRBV10-3	TRBJ1-2	-	-	TGTGCCATCAGTGAGCAGGACACCGGTAACTATGGCTACACCTTC	CAISEQDTGNYGYTF
TRBV9	TRBJ2-7	-	TRBD1	TGTGCCAGCAGCGCCGGGACAGGGGACGAGCAGTACTTC	CASSAGTGDEQYF
TRBV19	TRBJ2-3	-	-	TGTGCCAGTAGGGGCCTCAGGAGCACAGATACGCAGTATTTT	CASRGLRSTDTQYF
TRBV29-1	TRBJ1-6	once	TRBD1	TGCAGCGTTATCCTCGACGCGGGACAGGGCCTTCGGGCCCTCCACTTT	CSVILDAGQGLRALHF
TRBV5-1	TRBJ2-3	-	TRBD1	TGCGCCAGCACTGGGACAGGGGGATTGGTGGGCACAGATACGCAGTATTTT	CASTGTGGLVGTDTQYF
TRBV2	TRBJ2-3	-	TRBD1	TGTGCCAGCAGTGCGGGACAGGGTAACACAGATACGCAGTATTTT	CASSAGQGNTDTQYF
TRBV7-2	TRBJ1-5	-	TRBD1	TGTGCCAGCAGCTCCGGGACAGGGGGCCCAAATAGCAATCAGCCCCAGCATTTT	CASSSGTGGPNSNQPQHF
TRBV5-5	TRBJ2-3	-	-	TGTGCCAGCAGCTTGGAGCACAGCCGTTTCACAGATACGCAGTATTTT	CASSLEHSRFTDTQYF
TRBV10-3	TRBJ1-2	-	-	TGTGCCATCAGTGATACGGGGTTCACGCTCTATGGCTACACCTTC	CAISDTGFTLYGYTF
TRBV7-9	TRBJ2-7	-	TRBD1	TGTGCCAGCAGCGGACAGGGGGCTTACGAGCAGTACTTC	CASSGQGAYEQYF
TRBV19	TRBJ2-3	once	TRBD1	TGTGCCAGTCGGCCAACAGGGGCGGAGGATACGCAGTATTTT	CASRPTGAEDTQYF
TRBV6-1	TRBJ1-2	once	-	TGTGCCAGCAGTGAATTAGAGAAGTCCTATGGCTACACCTTC	CASSELEKSYGYTF
TRBV6-1	TRBJ2-7	once	TRBD2	TGTGCCAGCACGGAGCGGGGGCCTTACGAGCAGTACTTC	CASTERGPYEQYF
TRBV9	TRBJ1-2	-	-	TGTGCCAGCAGCCCACCAGGGCTCTCACCCAACTATGGCTACACCTTC	CASSPPGLSPNYGYTF
TRBV10-3	TRBJ1-5	few	-	TGTGCCATCCAAGCAGGGATGGATCAGCCCCAGCATTTT	CAIQAGMDQPQHF
TRBV6-5	TRBJ1-4	-	-	TGTGCCAGCAGTTCGCCCCGAGGAGGGGCAGGGGAAAAACTGTTTTTT	CASSSPRGGAGEKLFF
TRBV5-1	TRBJ2-3	-	TRBD2	TGCGCCAGCAGCTTGGGACTAGCGGGGGCCAACCTAAGACGCACAGATACGCAGTATTTT	CASSLGLAGANLRRTDTQYF
TRBV7-3	TRBJ2-3	-	-	TGTGCCAGCAGCTTAACGCTCACGGGGGGCCCGCCCGAATCTTTCACAGATACGCAGTATTTT	CASSLTLTGGPPESFTDTQYF
TRBV19	TRBJ2-1	-	TRBD1	TGTGCCAGTAGTATAAAGGACAGGGGGCGAGTCCAGTTCTTC	CASSIKDRGRVQFF
TRBV7-2	TRBJ1-2	-	-	TGTGCCAGCACCCTACTGCAGGGGCAGAGTGGCTACACCTTC	CASTLLQGQSGYTF
TRBV28	TRBJ1-6	-	TRBD1	TGTGCCAGCAGTCCACGGACAGGTGTAAATTCACCCCTCCACTTT	CASSPRTGVNSPLHF
TRBV7-8	TRBJ1-1	-	-	TGTGCCAGCAGCTTAGCGCGACAGAGTGAAGCTTTCTTT	CASSLARQSEAFF
TRBV30	TRBJ1-6	-	-	TGTGCCTGGAGTGCGACAGGTATCTCCTATAATTCACCCCTCCACTTT	CAWSATGISYNSPLHF
TRBV7-8	TRBJ2-1	once	TRBD2	TGTGCCAGCAGCTCCCCTTCTAGCGGGGGGGCTAATGAGCAGTTCTTC	CASSSPSSGGANEQFF
TRBV25-1	TRBJ2-1	-	TRBD1	TGTGCCAGCAGGGGGACAGGGAACAATGAGCAGTTCTTC	CASRGTGNNEQFF
TRBV15	TRBJ2-7	-	TRBD1	TGTGCCACCAGCAGACCCGACAGGGAATTCTACGAGCAGTACTTC	CATSRPDREFYEQYF
TRBV25-1	TRBJ1-6	-	-	TGTGCCAGCAGTGTTTGGCAGGGGAAGATGGATTCACCCCTCCACTTT	CASSVWQGKMDSPLHF
TRBV25-1	TRBJ1-6	-	-	TGTGCCAGCACCGCTTCCCGGGGGATTGATTCACCCCTCCACTTT	CASTASRGIDSPLHF